The rows below give T cell receptor beta chains drawn from one sample of a study of PD-1 blockade in classical Hodgkin lymphoma. Here immunoSEQ multiplex PCR was the method, and the copy in TCRdb shows in-frame clones only, minus some. The data contain roughly 40,000 clones, 66% of them singletons. The sequencing here drew on peripheral blood mononuclear cells (PBMCs), taken before the fourth cycle of nivolumab. All receptors derive from a human donor with classical Hodgkin lymphoma. Each CDR3 is given with its conserved first and last residue. The D gene is left open where the match is weak. Rows may omit the clone size; those that give it use once, few, many or a size class.

few | TRBJ1-4 | TRBV5-1 | TRBD1 | CASPGQGATGEKLFF | TGCGCCAGCCCGGGACAGGGGGCGACGGGTGAAAAACTGTTTTTT
NA | TRBJ2-1 | TRBV19 | NA | CASSMESSVYNEQFF | TGTGCCAGTAGTATGGAGTCTAGCGTATACAATGAGCAGTTCTTC
many | TRBJ2-7 | TRBV25-1 | NA | CASSEITGTLPPEQYF | TGTGCCAGCAGTGAAATCACCGGGACTTTGCCGCCCGAGCAGTACTTC
NA | TRBJ1-1 | TRBV30 | TRBD1 | CAWSPYDREERVMNTEAFF | TGTGCCTGGAGCCCCTACGACAGGGAAGAGCGGGTAATGAACACTGAAGCTTTCTTT
NA | TRBJ2-7 | TRBV4-3 | TRBD1 | CASSQDRDRAPYEQYF | TGCGCCAGCAGCCAAGATAGGGACAGGGCCCCCTACGAGCAGTACTTC
NA | TRBJ1-3 | TRBV30 | NA | CAWSVYGSPFPGNTIYF | TGTGCCTGGAGTGTATACGGGTCTCCCTTTCCCGGAAACACCATATATTTT
NA | TRBJ2-1 | TRBV19 | NA | CASSIAGGPSYNEQFF | TGTGCCAGTAGTATAGCAGGGGGGCCCTCCTACAATGAGCAGTTCTTC
NA | TRBJ1-1 | TRBV6-5 | NA | CASRPADTRRTEAFF | TGTGCCAGCAGGCCCGCGGACACAAGAAGGACTGAAGCTTTCTTT
NA | TRBJ2-1 | TRBV15 | NA | CATSRASLGANEQFF | TGTGCCACCAGCAGAGCCTCGCTAGGAGCCAATGAGCAGTTCTTC
NA | TRBJ2-7 | TRBV9 | NA | CASSVEAGPSYEQYF | TGTGCCAGCAGCGTAGAGGCAGGGCCCTCCTACGAGCAGTACTTC
medium-sized | TRBJ1-2 | TRBV6-6 | NA | CASSYGGLNYGYTF | TGTGCCAGCAGTTACGGGGGGTTGAACTATGGCTACACCTTC
few | TRBJ2-3 | TRBV9 | TRBD1 | CASSVGTGGTDTQYF | TGTGCCAGCAGCGTAGGCACAGGGGGCACAGATACGCAGTATTTT
NA | TRBJ2-7 | TRBV6-5 | NA | CASSYGAAYEQYF | TGTGCCAGCAGTTACGGAGCGGCCTACGAGCAGTACTTC
NA | TRBJ2-7 | TRBV4-1 | TRBD1 | CASSLAFTGGNSYEQYF | TGCGCCAGCAGCCTAGCCTTCACAGGGGGCAACTCCTACGAGCAGTACTTC
NA | TRBJ2-7 | TRBV10-3 | TRBD1 | CALWTGGHEQYF | TGTGCCCTATGGACAGGGGGCCACGAGCAGTACTTC
NA | TRBJ1-2 | TRBV6-5 | TRBD1 | CASSYSGQGEGYTF | TGTGCCAGCAGTTACTCAGGTCAGGGGGAGGGCTACACCTTC
few | TRBJ2-5 | TRBV5-4 | NA | CASSWGVGQETQYF | TGTGCCAGCAGCTGGGGCGTGGGCCAAGAGACCCAGTACTTC
NA | TRBJ2-7 | TRBV6-6 | NA | CASSQTGEQYF | TGTGCCAGCAGTCAGACGGGGGAGCAGTACTTC
NA | TRBJ1-1 | TRBV5-4 | NA | CASSQGSTRNTEAFF | TGCGCCAGCAGCCAGGGGTCGACCAGGAACACTGAAGCTTTCTTT
NA | TRBJ2-5 | TRBV7-2 | TRBD2 | CASSLDGGAGETQYF | TGTGCCAGCAGCTTAGACGGGGGGGCAGGGGAGACCCAGTACTTC
NA | TRBJ2-3 | TRBV4-2 | NA | CASSQELTGDTQYF | TGTGCCAGCAGCCAAGAATTAACAGGGGATACGCAGTATTTT
NA | TRBJ2-1 | TRBV6-5 | NA | CASSYSKKAGYNEQFF | TGTGCCAGCAGTTACTCGAAGAAGGCCGGCTACAATGAGCAGTTCTTC
few | TRBJ2-7 | TRBV18 | TRBD1 | CASSLSRDRAYEQYF | TGTGCCAGCTCACTATCCCGGGACAGGGCCTACGAGCAGTACTTC
NA | TRBJ2-3 | TRBV19 | NA | CASRGGSTDTQYF | TGTGCCAGTAGGGGGGGTAGCACAGATACGCAGTATTTT
NA | TRBJ1-2 | TRBV18 | TRBD1 | CASSPKQGNYGYTF | TGTGCCAGCTCACCCAAACAGGGGAACTATGGCTACACCTTC
NA | TRBJ1-4 | TRBV30 | NA | CAWSETGSTNEKLFF | TGTGCCTGGAGCGAAACAGGGTCAACTAATGAAAAACTGTTTTTT
NA | TRBJ1-1 | TRBV9 | TRBD1 | CASGGTGYTEAFF | TGTGCCAGCGGTGGGACAGGGTACACTGAAGCTTTCTTT
medium-sized | TRBJ1-6 | TRBV28 | NA | CASSFFDRSASPLHF | TGTGCCAGCAGTTTCTTCGACAGGTCAGCCTCACCCCTCCACTTT
once | TRBJ2-1 | TRBV2 | TRBD2 | CASSERVAGVYNEQFF | TGTGCCAGCAGTGAAAGGGTAGCGGGCGTTTACAATGAGCAGTTCTTC
NA | TRBJ2-2 | TRBV28 | NA | CAALRGGQNTGELFF | TGTGCCGCCCTAAGGGGGGGGCAGAACACCGGGGAGCTGTTTTTT
few | TRBJ1-6 | TRBV30 | NA | CAWSPDRPGSSPLHF | TGTGCCTGGTCTCCCGACAGACCTGGGAGTTCACCCCTCCACTTT
NA | TRBJ2-1 | TRBV7-3 | NA | CASSSQTTGSGSNEQFF | TGTGCCAGCAGCTCCCAAACGACAGGTTCCGGGTCCAATGAGCAGTTCTTC
NA | TRBJ2-5 | TRBV13 | NA | CASSPLGGAQETQYF | TGTGCCAGCAGCCCACTGGGGGGGGCCCAAGAGACCCAGTACTTC
NA | TRBJ2-7 | TRBV7-2 | NA | CASSLGGTGYEQYF | TGTGCCAGCAGCTTAGGGGGGACGGGCTACGAGCAGTACTTC
NA | TRBJ2-3 | TRBV10-2 | TRBD2 | CASSADSGGVDTQYF | TGCGCCAGCAGCGCCGATAGCGGGGGGGTAGATACGCAGTATTTT
NA | TRBJ2-7 | TRBV29-1 | NA | CSSGWGREQYF | TGCAGCTCTGGGTGGGGGCGCGAGCAGTACTTC
NA | TRBJ2-2 | TRBV7-2 | NA | CASSLVGNTGELFF | TGTGCCAGCAGCTTAGTGGGAAACACCGGGGAGCTGTTTTTT
once | TRBJ1-4 | TRBV19 | NA | CASRITGEKLFF | TGTGCCAGTAGGATAACAGGTGAAAAACTGTTTTTT
NA | TRBJ2-2 | TRBV7-2 | NA | CASSPPSPELFF | TGTGCCAGCAGCCCCCCGAGCCCCGAGCTGTTTTTT